This record covers a single T cell receptor beta chain. Measured with immunoSEQ multiplex PCR; TCRdb has only the in-frame clones, and not every one. The data contain 10,000 to 15,000 clones, about 65% of them singletons. This entry is derived from a study of neoadjuvant anti-PD-1 for oral cavity cancer. The sample here was PBMCs, taken before nivolumab (anti-PD-1) treatment. The source is a person aged 40 to 85 with oral cavity squamous cell carcinoma.

The CDR3 DNA reads TGTGCCAGCAGCTTAGGTGTTGCAGGAGGGAATTCACCCCTCCACTTT. This encodes CASSLGVAGGNSPLHF. V gene TRBV7-2 combines with J gene TRBJ1-6; no clear D. This CDR3 comprises 16 residues. Germline CDR1 reads SGHTA; CDR2 reads FQGNSA. Trimming removed 1 base from V and 7 bases from J, with 14 bases in between.